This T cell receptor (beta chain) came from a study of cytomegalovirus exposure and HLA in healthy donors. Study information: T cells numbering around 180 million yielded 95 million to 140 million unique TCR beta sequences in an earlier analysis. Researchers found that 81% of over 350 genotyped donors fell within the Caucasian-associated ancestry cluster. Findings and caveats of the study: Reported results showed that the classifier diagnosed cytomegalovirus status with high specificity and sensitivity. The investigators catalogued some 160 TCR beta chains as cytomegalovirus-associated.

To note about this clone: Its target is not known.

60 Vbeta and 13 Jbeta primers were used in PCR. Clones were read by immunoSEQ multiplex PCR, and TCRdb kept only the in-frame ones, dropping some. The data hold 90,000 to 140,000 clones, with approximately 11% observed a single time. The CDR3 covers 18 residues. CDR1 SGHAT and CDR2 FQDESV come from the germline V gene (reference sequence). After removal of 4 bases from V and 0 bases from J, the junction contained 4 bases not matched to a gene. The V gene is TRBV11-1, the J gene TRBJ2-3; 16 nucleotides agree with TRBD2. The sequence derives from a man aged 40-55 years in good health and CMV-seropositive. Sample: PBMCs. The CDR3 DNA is TGTGCCAGCAGCTCGGGGACTAGCGGGAGGGCTAGCACAGATACGCAGTATTTT. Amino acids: CASSSGTSGRASTDTQYF. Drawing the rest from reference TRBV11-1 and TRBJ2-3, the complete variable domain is EAEVAQSPRYKITEKSQAVAFWCDPISGHATLYWYRQILGQGPELLVQFQDESVVDDSQLPKDRFSAERLKGVDSTLKIQPAELGDSAMYLCASSSGTSGRASTDTQYFGPGTRLTVL.